Below are 10 T cell receptor beta chains sequenced from a single sample in a study of naive and memory T cell subsets. Both TRBC1 and TRBC2 were covered by a beta constant-region primer of two equimolar oligonucleotides. Nested alpha and beta constant-region primers with the SP2 primer drove four PCR rounds on ligated cDNA. TCRdb itself ran the UMI-ligation and nested PCR reads through MiXCR, one entry per CDR3 protein. The table records around 100,000 distinct CDR3 sequences, roughly 14% of them present only once. No antigen has been identified for these receptors. Whole-study results and caveats: A few larger clonotypes appeared in naive repertoires, especially CD8, possibly memory cells re-expressing CD45RA.

Sequenced material: naive CD8+ T cells from blood. These receptor sequences come from a human donor in good health.

This clonotype was found many times. The chain uses TRBV5-6 and TRBJ2-5; TRBD2 might be the D (6 bases). CDR3 length: 13 amino acids. Germline values: CDR1 SGHDT, CDR2 YYEEEE. The V gene lost 2 bases and the J gene lost 3 bases, with 8 bases spanning the gap. CDR3 amino acids: CASSLPGEETQYF. Written as DNA, the CDR3 is TGTGCCAGCAGCTTACCGGGGGAAGAGACCCAGTACTTC.

This clonotype was found a few times. V gene TRBV7-8 combines with J gene TRBJ2-3; TRBD1 aligns across 11 bases. The CDR3 spans 19 residues. The germline gives CDR1 SGHVS, CDR2 FQNEAQ. J gave up 0 bases and V 3 bases, and 11 bases lay outside the gene matches. The CDR3 protein is CASSLGQGVGAVSTDTQYF. CDR3 in DNA: TGTGCCAGCAGCTTGGGACAGGGGGTCGGGGCTGTGAGCACAGATACGCAGTATTTT. Drawing the rest from reference TRBV7-8 and TRBJ2-3, the complete variable domain is GAGVSQSPRYKVAKRGQDVALRCDPISGHVSLFWYQQALGQGPEFLTYFQNEAQLDKSGLPSDRFFAERPEGSVSTLKIQRTQQEDSAVYLCASSLGQGVGAVSTDTQYFGPGTRLTVL.

This chain uses TRBV9 with TRBJ2-7; 10 bases are shared with TRBD1. CDR1 and CDR2 (germline): SGDLS, YYNGEE. Trimming removed 1 base from V and 1 base from J; junction bases left unmatched: 8. The CDR3 runs 17 residues. CDR3 DNA: TGTGCCAGCAGCGTAAGTGGGACAGGGGTCGCATCCTACGAGCAGTACTTC. Translating it yields CASSVSGTGVASYEQYF.

This clonotype was detected only a few times. This chain links TRBV20-1 with TRBJ1-4, with D hard to call. Germline CDR1 reads DFQATT; CDR2 reads SNEGSKA (reference sequence). The CDR3 totals 14 residues. Trimming took off 3 bases at V and 0 bases at J, with 8 bases between the two ends. The chain's CDR3 is CSARARSTNEKLFF. Here the CDR3 DNA reads TGCAGTGCTAGGGCCAGATCAACTAATGAAAAACTGTTTTTT.

The chain joins TRBV7-9 to TRBJ2-3, with D perhaps given as TRBD1 or TRBD2 (6 bases each). The V and J ends lost 5 bases and 5 bases respectively, with 20 bases between them. Looked up from germline, CDR1 is SEHNR and CDR2 is FQNEAQ (reference sequence). The CDR3 is 16 residues long. The CDR3 DNA is TGTGCCAGCAGCGAGTGGGGGCTCGGAGGGGGAGATACGCAGTATTTT. This encodes CASSEWGLGGGDTQYF.

The genes are TRBV11-2 and TRBJ2-7, with 10 bases that match TRBD1. The CDR3 has 17 amino acids. V lost 5 bases and J lost 9; bases outside the gene matches: 19. Looked up from germline, CDR1 is SGHAT and CDR2 is FQNNGV. The CDR3 DNA sequence: TGTGCCAGCAGCGGTTACCCCCCGGGACAGGGGATCTATTCGCAGTACTTC. Translation gives CASSGYPPGQGIYSQYF.

This chain links TRBV7-3 with TRBJ1-1; weak D call: TRBD1 (6 bases). V shed 2 bases and J shed 11 bases, with 24 bases lying between them. CDR3 length equals 16 residues. CDR1 is SGHTA, CDR2 FQGTGA, per germline. Here the CDR3 DNA reads TGTGCCAGCAGCTTACCTAACCGGGACACTCCTTCTGGGGCTTTCTTT. This codes for CASSLPNRDTPSGAFF.

The table lists this clonotype with many counts. The chain combines TRBV20-1 with TRBJ1-2, with D possibly matching TRBD1 (5 bases). This CDR3 contains 11 residues. Between the trimmed V and J ends, which lost 6 bases and 3 bases, there was a span of 8 bases. Germline values: CDR1 DFQATT, CDR2 SNEGSKA (reference sequence). CDR3 in amino acids: CSARDHYGYTF. CDR3 coding DNA: TGCAGTGCCCGGGACCACTATGGCTACACCTTC.

This clonotype was observed a few times. The chain carries TRBV6-2 or TRBV6-3 and TRBJ1-2; D is unresolved. The germline V and J ends were trimmed by 0 bases and 1 base, with 12 bases remaining between them. Germline V gene data show CDR1 as MNHEY and CDR2 as SVGEGT. This CDR3 comprises 16 residues. The CDR3 nucleotides read TGTGCCAGCAGTTACTCGACGGAGTTTAATAACTATGGCTACACCTTC. As protein: CASSYSTEFNNYGYTF.

The chain employs TRBV7-9 and TRBJ1-2; a weak D match, TRBD1 (6 bases). Per the germline V gene, CDR1 is SEHNR and CDR2 is FQNEAQ (reference sequence). V was shortened by 0 bases and J by 7 bases, with 12 bases between the two germline ends. The CDR3 has 14 residues. DNA of the CDR3: TGTGCCAGCAGCTTAGCGCCCAGGGGCCTTGGCTACACCTTC. It codes for CASSLAPRGLGYTF.